This T cell receptor beta chain was sequenced in a study of cytomegalovirus exposure and HLA in healthy donors. Trimming pared 2 bases from V and 0 bases from J, leaving 19 bases between. Germline V gene lookup returns CDR1 ENHRY and CDR2 SYGVKD. The CDR3 totals 18 residues. A multiplex PCR was run with 60 Vbeta primers and 13 Jbeta primers. Libraries were prepared by immunoSEQ multiplex PCR; TCRdb keeps only in-frame clonotypes and omits some of them. This sample has about 200,000 clones, with over 65% found just once. The sequence came from a man in his late teens or twenties in good health and CMV-seronegative. The chain uses TRBV10-3 and TRBJ1-1, with D possibly TRBD1 on 5 matching bases. The specimen was PBMCs. CDR3 in amino acids: CAISEGRAHLTLNTEAFF. The CDR3, as DNA: TGTGCCATCAGTGAGGGCAGGGCCCACTTAACACTGAACACTGAAGCTTTCTTT.